This record covers a single T cell receptor beta chain. Antigen unknown. The data originate from a study of cytomegalovirus exposure and HLA in healthy donors. Study outcomes and limitations: Some V segments, including TRBV6-2 and TRBV6-3, were excluded as indistinguishable. The productive fraction for most TCR beta V segments was about 90% or about 30% in an earlier analysis.

PCR used 60 Vbeta primers and 13 Jbeta primers. Using immunoSEQ multiplex PCR, the repertoire was profiled, and TCRdb retains in-frame clones only, with some absent. The data show tens of thousands of clones, with 65% to 80% seen just once and 2.5% to 3% held by the top ten. Those who donated were healthy bone marrow donors. The CDR3 sequence is 13 residues long. CDR1 and CDR2 (germline): SEHNR, FQNEAQ (reference sequence). V lost 1 base and J lost 7, with 10 bases in between. The receptor comes from a man aged 30 to 39 in good health and CMV-seronegative. The sequenced sample was PBMCs. The J gene is TRBJ1-1, the V gene TRBV7-9, with D tentatively TRBD1 (5 bases). CDR3 in amino acids: CASSLGGGVEAFF. The CDR3 DNA reads TGTGCCAGCAGCTTAGGTGGAGGGGTTGAAGCTTTCTTT.